Listed below are T cell receptor beta chains from one sample, sequenced in a study of cytotoxic CD8 clonotypes in ibrutinib-treated CLL. The table came from immunoSEQ multiplex PCR; TCRdb's copy has only in-frame clones and leaves some out. Among about 180,000 clones listed, more than 80% were seen once. Sequencing used PBMCs, obtained after 24 months of ibrutinib treatment. All receptors derive from a human donor with chronic lymphocytic leukemia. Each CDR3 is given with its conserved first and last residue. A D gene is named only where the DNA matches it firmly. Not all rows give a size; the values are once, few, many and, for expanded clones, a class.

d_gene	v_gene	j_gene	abundance	CDR3nt	CDR3aa
TRBD2	TRBV5-5	TRBJ2-2	.	TGTGCCAGCAGGCGGCGGGAAGGAGTAGCGGGAGTCACGAACACCGGGGAGCTGTTTTTT	CASRRREGVAGVTNTGELFF
.	TRBV9	TRBJ1-2	.	TGTGCCAGCAGCGTAGACAGGCGAGAGGGCTACACCTTC	CASSVDRREGYTF
TRBD1	TRBV29-1	TRBJ1-1	.	TGCAGCGTTGACGCGGGACAGATGAACACTGAAGCTTTCTTT	CSVDAGQMNTEAFF
.	TRBV7-3	TRBJ2-3	.	TGTGCCAGCAGCTTAGGGCAAAACCCCACAGATACGCAGTATTTT	CASSLGQNPTDTQYF
.	TRBV7-9	TRBJ1-5	.	TGTGCCAGCAGCCCAGAGGTCAATCAGCCCCAGCATTTT	CASSPEVNQPQHF
.	TRBV6-5	TRBJ1-5	.	TGTGCCAGCAGCAAACAGGGAACCCGCCAGCCCCAGCATTTT	CASSKQGTRQPQHF
TRBD1	TRBV18	TRBJ1-2	.	TGTGCCAGCTCACCATCTCAGGGACAGGGACTCTATGGCTACACCTTC	CASSPSQGQGLYGYTF
.	TRBV6-5	TRBJ2-7	.	TGTGCCAGCAGTTACGGGACGGAGGCCTACGAGCAGTACTTC	CASSYGTEAYEQYF
TRBD2	TRBV27	TRBJ2-2	medium-sized	TGTGCCAGCAGTATATGGACTAGCGGGAGTACCGGGGAGCTGTTTTTT	CASSIWTSGSTGELFF
TRBD1	TRBV28	TRBJ1-1	.	TGTGCCAGCAGTTCCCCCGAGGACAGGGAGAAAGCTTTCTTT	CASSSPEDREKAFF
TRBD2	TRBV27	TRBJ2-7	.	TGTGCCAGCAGTTTTGCGGGAGGGCCGGAGGAGCAGTACTTC	CASSFAGGPEEQYF
TRBD1	TRBV5-1	TRBJ1-4	.	TGCGCCAGCAGCTTTCAGGGGGTTAATGAAAAACTGTTTTTT	CASSFQGVNEKLFF
.	TRBV4-3	TRBJ2-7	.	TGCGCCAGCAGCCAAGATGGGCACAGGGATATCTACGAGCAGTACTTC	CASSQDGHRDIYEQYF
TRBD2	TRBV7-2	TRBJ2-3	.	TGTGCCAGCAGCCTTCGCCATTCTAGCGGGAGAAGGGCAGATACGCAGTATTTT	CASSLRHSSGRRADTQYF
TRBD2	TRBV19	TRBJ2-6	.	TGTGCCACCAAGCGGGGATCCTCTGGGGCCAACGTCCTGACTTTC	CATKRGSSGANVLTF
.	TRBV10-3	TRBJ2-1	.	TGTGCCATCAGTGATTTTAACGTTGAGCAGTTCTTC	CAISDFNVEQFF